The entry that follows covers one T cell receptor beta chain sequence. Its antigen is unknown. The data were taken from a study of OX40 agonist ivuxolimab in advanced cancers. CDR1 and CDR2 from the germline V gene are SQVTM and ANQGSEA. The CDR3 runs 13 residues. The V and J ends lost 0 bases and 5 bases, in that order; junction bases with no gene match: 3. The table came from immunoSEQ multiplex PCR; TCRdb's copy has only in-frame clones and leaves some out. Of tens of thousands of clones in the sample, 80% to 90% were seen once. Study-wide results and caveats: Individuals who were partial responders at 0.1-3.0 mg/kg had clonal expansion that ranked among the lowest. CD4+ T cells averaged fewer expanded clones than CD8+ T cells.

The sample here was CD4+ or CD8+ T cells sorted from blood, taken in a trial of the OX40 agonist ivuxolimab. The chain is built from TRBV29-1 and TRBJ2-5, with TRBD1 identical over 7 bases. The clonotype originates from an adult with an advanced solid tumor such as melanoma, head and neck, liver or kidney cancer. The CDR3 DNA reads TGCAGCGTTGAAGATACAGGGGAGGAGACCCAGTACTTC. Protein: CSVEDTGEETQYF.